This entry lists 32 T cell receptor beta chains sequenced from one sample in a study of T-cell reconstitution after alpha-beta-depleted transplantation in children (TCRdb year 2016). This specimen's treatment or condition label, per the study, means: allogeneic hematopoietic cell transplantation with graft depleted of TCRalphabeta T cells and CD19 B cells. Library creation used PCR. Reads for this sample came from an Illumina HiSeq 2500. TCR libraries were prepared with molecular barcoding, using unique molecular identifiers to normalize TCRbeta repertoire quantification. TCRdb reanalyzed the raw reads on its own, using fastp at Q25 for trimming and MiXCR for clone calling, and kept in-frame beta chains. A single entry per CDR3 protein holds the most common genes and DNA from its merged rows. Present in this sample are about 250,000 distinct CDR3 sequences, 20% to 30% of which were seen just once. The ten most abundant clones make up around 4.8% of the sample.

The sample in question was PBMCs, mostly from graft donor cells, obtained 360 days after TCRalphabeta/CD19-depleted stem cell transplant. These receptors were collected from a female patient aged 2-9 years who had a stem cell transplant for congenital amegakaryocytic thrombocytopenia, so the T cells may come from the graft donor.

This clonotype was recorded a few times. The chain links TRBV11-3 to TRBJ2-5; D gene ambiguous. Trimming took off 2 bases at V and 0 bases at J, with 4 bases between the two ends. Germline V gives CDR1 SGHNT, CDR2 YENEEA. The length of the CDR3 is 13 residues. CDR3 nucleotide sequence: TGTGCCAGCAGCTTAAATAACCAAGAGACCCAGTACTTC. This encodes CASSLNNQETQYF.

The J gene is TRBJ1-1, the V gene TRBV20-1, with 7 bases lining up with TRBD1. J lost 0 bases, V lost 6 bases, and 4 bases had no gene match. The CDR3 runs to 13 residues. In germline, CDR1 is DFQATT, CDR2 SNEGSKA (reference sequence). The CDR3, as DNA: TGCAGTGCGCTGGGACAGATGAACACTGAAGCTTTCTTT. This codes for CSALGQMNTEAFF.

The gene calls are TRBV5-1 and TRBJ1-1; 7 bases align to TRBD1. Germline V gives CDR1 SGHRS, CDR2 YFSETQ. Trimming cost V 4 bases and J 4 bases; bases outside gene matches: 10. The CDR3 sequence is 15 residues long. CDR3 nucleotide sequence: TGCGCCAGCAGCAACCAACAGGGGAAGGGCACTGAAGCTTTCTTT. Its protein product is CASSNQQGKGTEAFF. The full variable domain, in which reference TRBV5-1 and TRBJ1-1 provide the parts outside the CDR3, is KAGVTQTPRYLIKTRGQQVTLSCSPISGHRSVSWYQQTPGQGLQFLFEYFSETQRNKGNFPGRFSGRQFSNSRSEMNVSTLELGDSALYLCASSNQQGKGTEAFFGQGTRLTVV.

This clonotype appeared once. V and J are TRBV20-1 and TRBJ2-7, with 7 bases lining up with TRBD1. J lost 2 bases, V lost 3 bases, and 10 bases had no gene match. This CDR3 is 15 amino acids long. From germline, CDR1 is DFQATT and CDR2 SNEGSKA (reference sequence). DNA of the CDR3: TGCAGTGCTAGTTCGCCGACAGGGACAACCTACGAGCAGTACTTC. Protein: CSASSPTGTTYEQYF.

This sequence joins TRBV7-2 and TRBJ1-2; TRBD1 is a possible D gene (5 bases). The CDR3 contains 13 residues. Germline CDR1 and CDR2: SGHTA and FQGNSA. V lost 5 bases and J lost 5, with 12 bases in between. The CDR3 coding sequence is TGTGCCAGCAGCCCCCAGGGCAGATATGGCTACACCTTC. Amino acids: CASSPQGRYGYTF.

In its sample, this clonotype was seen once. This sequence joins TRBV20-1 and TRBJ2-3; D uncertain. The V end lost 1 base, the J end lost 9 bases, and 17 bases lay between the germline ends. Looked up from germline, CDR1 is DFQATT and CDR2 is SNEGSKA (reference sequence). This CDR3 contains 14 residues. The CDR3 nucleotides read TGCAGTGCTAGAGTACTAATGGAGTCTGGGACGCAGTATTTT. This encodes CSARVLMESGTQYF.

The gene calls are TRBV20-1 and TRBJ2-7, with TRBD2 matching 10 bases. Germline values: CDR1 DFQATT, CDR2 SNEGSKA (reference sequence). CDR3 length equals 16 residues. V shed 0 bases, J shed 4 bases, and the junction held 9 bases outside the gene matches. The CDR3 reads CSARDLGASGGYEQYF. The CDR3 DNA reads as TGCAGTGCTAGAGATTTGGGGGCTAGCGGGGGATACGAGCAGTACTTC.

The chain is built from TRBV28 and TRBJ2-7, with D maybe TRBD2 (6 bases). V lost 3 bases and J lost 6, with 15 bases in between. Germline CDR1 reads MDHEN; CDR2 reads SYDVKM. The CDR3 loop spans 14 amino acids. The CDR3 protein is CASSLERELSEQYF. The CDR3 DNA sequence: TGTGCCAGCAGTTTGGAACGGGAGCTAAGCGAGCAGTACTTC.

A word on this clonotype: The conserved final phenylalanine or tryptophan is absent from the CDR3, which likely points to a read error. As DNA, the CDR3 is TGTGCCAGCAGTTTCGAAGATCTGACAGGGCCTTACAATGAGCAGTTCTTG. It codes for CASSFEDLTGPYNEQFL. The chain has TRBV28 and TRBJ2-1; 7 bases align to TRBD1. Unmatched junction bases numbered 12, after V lost 3 bases and J lost 4 bases. The V gene's germline CDR1 is MDHEN and CDR2 SYDVKM. The CDR3 spans 17 residues.

CDR3 region: CASSLAPQVAYEQYF. The CDR3 DNA reads TGCGCCAGCAGCTTGGCCCCGCAGGTCGCCTACGAGCAGTACTTC. The chain joins TRBV5-1 to TRBJ2-7; unclear D gene. CDR3 length equals 15 residues. V lost 0 bases, J lost 2 bases, and 12 bases lay in between. Germline V gene sequence: CDR1 SGHRS, CDR2 YFSETQ.

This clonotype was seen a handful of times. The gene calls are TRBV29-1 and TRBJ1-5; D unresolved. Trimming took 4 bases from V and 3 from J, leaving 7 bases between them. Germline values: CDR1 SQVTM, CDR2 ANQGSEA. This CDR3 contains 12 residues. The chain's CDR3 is CSVGQTNQPQHF. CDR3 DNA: TGCAGCGTTGGCCAGACCAATCAGCCCCAGCATTTT.

This chain's CDR3 is CASSNLLLPGTGGSGANVLTF. The CDR3 region has the DNA TGTGCCAGCAGTAACTTGCTATTACCCGGGACAGGGGGCTCTGGGGCCAACGTCCTGACTTTC. J is TRBJ2-6 and V is TRBV6-2 or TRBV6-3; 11 bases line up with TRBD1. Germline V CDR1 and CDR2: MNHEY, SVGEGT. CDR3 length equals 21 residues. V trimming: 5 bases; J trimming: 0 bases; junction bases outside the gene matches: 15.

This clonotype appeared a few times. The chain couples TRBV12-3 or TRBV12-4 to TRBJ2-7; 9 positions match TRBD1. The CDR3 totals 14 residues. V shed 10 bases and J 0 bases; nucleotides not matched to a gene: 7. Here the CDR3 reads CATAGTGSSYEQYF. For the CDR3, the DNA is TGTGCCACCGCCGGGACAGGGAGCTCCTACGAGCAGTACTTC.

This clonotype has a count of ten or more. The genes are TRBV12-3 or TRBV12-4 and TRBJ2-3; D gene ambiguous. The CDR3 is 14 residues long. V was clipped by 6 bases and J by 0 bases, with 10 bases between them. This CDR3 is CASSSTPSTDTQYF. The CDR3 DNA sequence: TGTGCCAGCAGCTCGACCCCTAGCACAGATACGCAGTATTTT.

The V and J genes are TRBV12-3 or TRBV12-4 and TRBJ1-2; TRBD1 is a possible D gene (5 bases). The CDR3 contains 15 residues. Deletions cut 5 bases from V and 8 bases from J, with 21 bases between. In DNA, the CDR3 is TGTGCCAGCAGTGGGGGGTTGTCGGGGATCGGCGGCTACACCTTC. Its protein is CASSGGLSGIGGYTF.

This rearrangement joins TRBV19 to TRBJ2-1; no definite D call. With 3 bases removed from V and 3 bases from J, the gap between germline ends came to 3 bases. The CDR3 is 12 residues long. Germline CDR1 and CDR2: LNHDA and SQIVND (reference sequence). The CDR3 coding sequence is TGTGCCAGTAGTATGGTCTACAATGAGCAGTTCTTC. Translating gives CASSMVYNEQFF.

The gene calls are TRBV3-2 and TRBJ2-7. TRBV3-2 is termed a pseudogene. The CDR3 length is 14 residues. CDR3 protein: CASSHEATIYEQYF. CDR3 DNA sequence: TGTGCCAGCAGCCACGAAGCTACCATCTACGAGCAGTACTTC.

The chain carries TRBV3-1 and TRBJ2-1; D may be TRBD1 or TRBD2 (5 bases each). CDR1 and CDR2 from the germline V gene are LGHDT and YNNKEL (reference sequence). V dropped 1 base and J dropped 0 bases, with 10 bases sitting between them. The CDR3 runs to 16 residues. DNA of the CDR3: TGTGCCAGCAGCCAAGCTGGGGGTCTCTCCTACAATGAGCAGTTCTTC. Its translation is CASSQAGGLSYNEQFF.

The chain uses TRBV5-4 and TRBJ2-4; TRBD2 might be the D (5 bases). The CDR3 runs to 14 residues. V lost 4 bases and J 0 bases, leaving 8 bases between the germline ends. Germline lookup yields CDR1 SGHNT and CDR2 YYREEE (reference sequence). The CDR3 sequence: CASSRDVAKNIQYF. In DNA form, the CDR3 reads TGTGCCAGCAGCCGGGATGTAGCCAAAAACATTCAGTACTTC.

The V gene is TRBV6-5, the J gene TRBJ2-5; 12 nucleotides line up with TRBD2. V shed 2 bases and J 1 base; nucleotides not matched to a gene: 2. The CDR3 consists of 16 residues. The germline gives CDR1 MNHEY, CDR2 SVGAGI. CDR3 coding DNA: TGTGCCAGCAGTTACCAGGGACTAGCGGGCCAAGAGACCCAGTACTTC. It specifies CASSYQGLAGQETQYF.

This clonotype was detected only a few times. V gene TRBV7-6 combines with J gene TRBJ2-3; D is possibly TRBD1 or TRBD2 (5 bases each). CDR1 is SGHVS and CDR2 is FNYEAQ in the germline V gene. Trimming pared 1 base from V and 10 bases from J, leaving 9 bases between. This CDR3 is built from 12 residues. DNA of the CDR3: TGTGCCAGCAGCTTAGTTGGGGGTGCGCAGTATTTT. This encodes CASSLVGGAQYF.

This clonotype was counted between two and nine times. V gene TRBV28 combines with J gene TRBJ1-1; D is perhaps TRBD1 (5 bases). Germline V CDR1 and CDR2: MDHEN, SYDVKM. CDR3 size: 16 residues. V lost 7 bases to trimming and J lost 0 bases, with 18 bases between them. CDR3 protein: CASIGTGAYMNTEAFF. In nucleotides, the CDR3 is TGTGCCAGCATTGGGACCGGGGCCTACATGAACACTGAAGCTTTCTTT.

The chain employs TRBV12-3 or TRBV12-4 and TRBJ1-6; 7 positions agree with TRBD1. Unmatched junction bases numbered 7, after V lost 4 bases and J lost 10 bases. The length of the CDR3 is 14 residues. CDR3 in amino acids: CASSSDRGRSPLHF. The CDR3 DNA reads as TGTGCCAGCAGTTCGGATAGGGGGCGATCACCCCTCCACTTT.

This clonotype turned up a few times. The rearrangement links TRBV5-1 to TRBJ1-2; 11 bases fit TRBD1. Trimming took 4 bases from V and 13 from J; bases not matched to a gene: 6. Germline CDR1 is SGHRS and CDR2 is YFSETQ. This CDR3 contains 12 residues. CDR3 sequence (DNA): TGCGCCAGCAGCCAGGACAGGGGGCCTGCCACCTTC. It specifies CASSQDRGPATF.

The CDR3 reads CASRRLNEKLFF. The CDR3 DNA reads TGTGCCAGCAGGCGACTAAATGAAAAACTGTTTTTT. V is TRBV2 and J is TRBJ1-4, with no clear D. The CDR3 totals 12 residues. CDR1 and CDR2 (germline): SNHLY, FYNNEI. The germline V and J ends were trimmed by 6 bases and 5 bases, with 7 bases remaining between them.

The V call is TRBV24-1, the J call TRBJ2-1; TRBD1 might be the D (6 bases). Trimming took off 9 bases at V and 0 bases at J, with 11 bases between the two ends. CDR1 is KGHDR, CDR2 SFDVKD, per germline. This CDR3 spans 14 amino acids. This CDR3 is CATGTGFSYNEQFF. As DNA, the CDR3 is TGTGCCACCGGAACAGGGTTCTCCTACAATGAGCAGTTCTTC.

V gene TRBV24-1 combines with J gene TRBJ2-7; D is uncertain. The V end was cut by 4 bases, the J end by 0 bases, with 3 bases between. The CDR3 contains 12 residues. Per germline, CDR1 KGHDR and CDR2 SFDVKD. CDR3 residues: CATSDNSYEQYF. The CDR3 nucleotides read TGTGCCACCAGTGACAACTCCTACGAGCAGTACTTC.

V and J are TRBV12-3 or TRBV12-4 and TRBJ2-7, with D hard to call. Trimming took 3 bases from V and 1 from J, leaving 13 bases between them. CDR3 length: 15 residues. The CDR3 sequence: CASSFGSSRSYEQYF. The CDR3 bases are TGTGCCAGCAGTTTCGGGTCCTCCCGATCCTACGAGCAGTACTTC.

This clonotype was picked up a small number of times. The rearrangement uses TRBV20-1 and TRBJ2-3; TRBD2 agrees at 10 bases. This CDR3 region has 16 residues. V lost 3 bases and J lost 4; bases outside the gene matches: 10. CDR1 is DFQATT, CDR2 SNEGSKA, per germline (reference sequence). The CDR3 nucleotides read TGCAGTGCTAGTGGGGTAGCGGGAGGAGAGGCAGATACGCAGTATTTT. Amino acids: CSASGVAGGEADTQYF.

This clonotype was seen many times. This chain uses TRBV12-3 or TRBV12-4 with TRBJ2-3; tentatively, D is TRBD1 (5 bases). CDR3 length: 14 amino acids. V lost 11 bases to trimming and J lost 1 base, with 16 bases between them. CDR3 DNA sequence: TGTGCCGTATCGCACTCAGGGCGCACAGATACGCAGTATTTT. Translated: CAVSHSGRTDTQYF.

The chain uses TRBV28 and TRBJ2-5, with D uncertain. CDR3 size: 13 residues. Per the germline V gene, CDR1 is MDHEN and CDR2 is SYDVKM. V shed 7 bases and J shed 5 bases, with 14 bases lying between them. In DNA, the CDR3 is TGTGCCAGCACCCGGGTGGTGGGGGAGACCCAGTACTTC. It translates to CASTRVVGETQYF.

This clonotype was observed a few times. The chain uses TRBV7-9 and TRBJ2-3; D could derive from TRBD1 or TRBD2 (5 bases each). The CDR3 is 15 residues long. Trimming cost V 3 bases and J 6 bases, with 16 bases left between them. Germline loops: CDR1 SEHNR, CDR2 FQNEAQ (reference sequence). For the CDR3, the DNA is TGTGCCAGCAGCTTTGGTCGTCGAGGGGAGGATACGCAGTATTTT. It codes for CASSFGRRGEDTQYF.